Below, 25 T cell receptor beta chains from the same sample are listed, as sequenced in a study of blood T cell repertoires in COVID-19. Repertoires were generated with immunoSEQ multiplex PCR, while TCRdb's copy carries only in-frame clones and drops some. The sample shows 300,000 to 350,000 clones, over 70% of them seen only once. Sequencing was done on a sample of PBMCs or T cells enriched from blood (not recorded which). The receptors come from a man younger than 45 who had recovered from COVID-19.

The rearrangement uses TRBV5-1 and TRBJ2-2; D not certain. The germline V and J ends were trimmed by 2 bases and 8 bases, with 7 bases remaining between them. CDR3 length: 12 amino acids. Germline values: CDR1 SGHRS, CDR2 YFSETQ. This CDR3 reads CASSLNGGELFF. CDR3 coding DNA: TGCGCCAGCAGCTTAAACGGTGGGGAGCTGTTTTTT.

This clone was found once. The CDR3 sequence: CASTRTGGRDTQYF. CDR3 nucleotide sequence: TGTGCCAGCACGAGGACAGGGGGCAGAGATACGCAGTATTTT. The chain is built from TRBV2 and TRBJ2-3; 11 bases are shared with TRBD1. The germline gives CDR1 SNHLY, CDR2 FYNNEI. Unmatched junction bases numbered 5, after V lost 7 bases and J lost 5 bases. The CDR3 totals 14 residues.

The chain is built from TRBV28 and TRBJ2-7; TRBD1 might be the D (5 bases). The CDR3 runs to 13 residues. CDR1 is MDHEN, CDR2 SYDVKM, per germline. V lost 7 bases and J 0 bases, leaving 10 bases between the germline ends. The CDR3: CASTTAFSYEQYF. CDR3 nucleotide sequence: TGTGCCAGCACGACAGCGTTCTCCTACGAGCAGTACTTC.

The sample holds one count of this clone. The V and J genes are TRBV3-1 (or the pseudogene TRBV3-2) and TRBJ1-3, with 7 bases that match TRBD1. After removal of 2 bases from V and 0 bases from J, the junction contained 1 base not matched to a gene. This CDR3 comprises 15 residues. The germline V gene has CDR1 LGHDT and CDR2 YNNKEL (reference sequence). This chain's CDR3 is CASSQRTGSGNTIYF. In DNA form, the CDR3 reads TGTGCCAGCAGCCAACGGACAGGCTCTGGAAACACCATATATTTT.

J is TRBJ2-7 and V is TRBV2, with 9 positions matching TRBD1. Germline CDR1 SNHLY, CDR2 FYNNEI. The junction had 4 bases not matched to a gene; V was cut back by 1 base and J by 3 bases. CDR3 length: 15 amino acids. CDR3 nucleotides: TGTGCCAGCAGTGAAGGGGACAGGGCATTCTACGAGCAGTACTTC. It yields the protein CASSEGDRAFYEQYF.

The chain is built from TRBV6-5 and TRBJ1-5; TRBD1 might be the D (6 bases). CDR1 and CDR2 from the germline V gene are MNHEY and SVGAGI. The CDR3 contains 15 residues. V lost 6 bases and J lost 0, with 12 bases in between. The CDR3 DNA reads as TGTGCCAGCAGCAGAGACAGGTATAGCAATCAGCCCCAGCATTTT. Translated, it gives CASSRDRYSNQPQHF.

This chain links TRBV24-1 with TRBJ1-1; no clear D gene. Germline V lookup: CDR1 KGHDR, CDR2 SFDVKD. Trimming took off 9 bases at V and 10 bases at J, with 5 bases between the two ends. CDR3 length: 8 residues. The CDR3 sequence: CATLRAFF. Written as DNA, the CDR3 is TGTGCCACCTTGCGAGCTTTCTTT.

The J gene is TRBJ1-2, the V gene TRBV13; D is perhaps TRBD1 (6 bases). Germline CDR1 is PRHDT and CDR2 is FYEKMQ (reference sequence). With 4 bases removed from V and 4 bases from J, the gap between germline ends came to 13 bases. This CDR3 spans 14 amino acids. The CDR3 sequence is CASSSNRAGYGYTF. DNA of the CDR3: TGTGCCAGCAGCTCAAACAGGGCGGGCTATGGCTACACCTTC.

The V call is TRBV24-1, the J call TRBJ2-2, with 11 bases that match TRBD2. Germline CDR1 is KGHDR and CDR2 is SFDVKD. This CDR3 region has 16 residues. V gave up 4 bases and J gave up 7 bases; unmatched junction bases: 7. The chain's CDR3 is CATSDLAGGPFGELFF. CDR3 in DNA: TGTGCCACCAGTGACTTAGCGGGGGGGCCTTTCGGGGAGCTGTTTTTT.

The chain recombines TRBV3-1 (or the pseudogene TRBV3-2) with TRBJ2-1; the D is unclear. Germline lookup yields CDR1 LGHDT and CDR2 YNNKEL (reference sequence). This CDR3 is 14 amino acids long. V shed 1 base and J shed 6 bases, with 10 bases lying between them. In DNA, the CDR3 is TGTGCCAGCAGCCAAGTGTACAACCCCAATGAGCAGTTCTTC. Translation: CASSQVYNPNEQFF.

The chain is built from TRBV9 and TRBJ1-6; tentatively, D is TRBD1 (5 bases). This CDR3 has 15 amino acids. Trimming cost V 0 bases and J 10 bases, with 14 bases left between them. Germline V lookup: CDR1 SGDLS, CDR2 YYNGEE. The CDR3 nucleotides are TGTGCCAGCAGCGTAGGGGACTCCGGTGGCTCACCCCTCCACTTT. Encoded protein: CASSVGDSGGSPLHF. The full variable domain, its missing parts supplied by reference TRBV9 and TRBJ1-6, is DSGVTQTPKHLITATGQRVTLRCSPRSGDLSVYWYQQSLDQGLQFLIQYYNGEERAKGNILERFSAQQFPDLHSELNLSSLELGDSALYFCASSVGDSGGSPLHFGNGTRLTVT.

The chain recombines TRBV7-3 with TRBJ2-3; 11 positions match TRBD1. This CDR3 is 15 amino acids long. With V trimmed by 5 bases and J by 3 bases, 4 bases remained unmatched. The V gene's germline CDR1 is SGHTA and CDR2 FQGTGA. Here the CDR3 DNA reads TGTGCCAGCAGCCCTTGGGACAGGGGGACAGATACGCAGTATTTT. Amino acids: CASSPWDRGTDTQYF.

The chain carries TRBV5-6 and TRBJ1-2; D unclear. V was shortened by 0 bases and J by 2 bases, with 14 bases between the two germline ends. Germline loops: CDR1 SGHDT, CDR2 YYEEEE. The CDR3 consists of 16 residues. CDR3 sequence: CASSLALRQTNYGYTF. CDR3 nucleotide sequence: TGTGCCAGCAGCTTGGCTTTGAGACAAACAAACTATGGCTACACCTTC.

The CDR3 sequence: CASSPPDRVNGYTF. Written as DNA, the CDR3 is TGTGCCAGCAGCCCCCCGGACAGGGTGAATGGCTACACCTTC. The chain combines TRBV5-6 with TRBJ1-2; 8 bases align to TRBD1. Looked up from germline, CDR1 is SGHDT and CDR2 is YYEEEE. CDR3 length: 14 amino acids. The trim removed 4 bases at V and 6 bases at J, leaving 8 bases unmatched.

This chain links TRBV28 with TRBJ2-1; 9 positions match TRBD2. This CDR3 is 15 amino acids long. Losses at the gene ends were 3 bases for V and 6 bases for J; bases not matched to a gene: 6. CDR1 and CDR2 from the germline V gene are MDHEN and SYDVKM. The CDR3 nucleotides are TGTGCCAGCAGTTTCGCCGGCGGGGGGGCCAATGAGCAGTTCTTC. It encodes CASSFAGGGANEQFF.

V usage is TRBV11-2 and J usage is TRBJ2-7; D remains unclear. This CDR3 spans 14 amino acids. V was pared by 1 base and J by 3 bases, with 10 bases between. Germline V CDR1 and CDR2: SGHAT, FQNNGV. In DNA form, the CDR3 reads TGTGCCAGCAGCTTAGTAGGCCAGGTCTACGAGCAGTACTTC. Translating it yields CASSLVGQVYEQYF. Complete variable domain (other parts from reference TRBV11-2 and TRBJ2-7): EAGVAQSPRYKIIEKRQSVAFWCNPISGHATLYWYQQILGQGPKLLIQFQNNGVVDDSQLPKDRFSAERLKGVDSTLKIQPAKLEDSAVYLCASSLVGQVYEQYFGPGTRLTVT.

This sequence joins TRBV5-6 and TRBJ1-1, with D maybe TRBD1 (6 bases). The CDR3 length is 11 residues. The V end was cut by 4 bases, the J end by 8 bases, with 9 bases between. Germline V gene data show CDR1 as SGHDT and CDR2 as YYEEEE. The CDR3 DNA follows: TGTGCCAGCAGCACCGGGACAGAAGCTTTCTTT. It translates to CASSTGTEAFF.

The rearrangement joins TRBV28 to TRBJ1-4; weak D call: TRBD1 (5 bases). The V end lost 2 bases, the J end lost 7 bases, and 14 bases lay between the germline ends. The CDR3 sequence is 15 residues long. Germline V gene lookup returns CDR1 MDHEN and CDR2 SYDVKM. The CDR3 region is CASSLGQGGVEKLFF. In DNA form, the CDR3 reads TGTGCCAGCAGTTTAGGCCAGGGAGGCGTTGAAAAACTGTTTTTT.

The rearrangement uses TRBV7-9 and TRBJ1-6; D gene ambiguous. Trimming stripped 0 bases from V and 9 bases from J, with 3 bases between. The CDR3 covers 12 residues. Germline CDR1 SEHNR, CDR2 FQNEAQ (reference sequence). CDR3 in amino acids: CASSLAISPLHF. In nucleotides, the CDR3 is TGTGCCAGCAGCTTAGCCATTTCACCCCTCCACTTT.

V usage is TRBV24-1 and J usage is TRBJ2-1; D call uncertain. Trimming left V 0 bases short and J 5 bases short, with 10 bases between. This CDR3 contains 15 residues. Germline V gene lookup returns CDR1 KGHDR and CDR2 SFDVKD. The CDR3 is CATSDLRLPNNEQFF. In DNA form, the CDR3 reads TGTGCCACCAGTGATTTGCGATTACCTAACAATGAGCAGTTCTTC.

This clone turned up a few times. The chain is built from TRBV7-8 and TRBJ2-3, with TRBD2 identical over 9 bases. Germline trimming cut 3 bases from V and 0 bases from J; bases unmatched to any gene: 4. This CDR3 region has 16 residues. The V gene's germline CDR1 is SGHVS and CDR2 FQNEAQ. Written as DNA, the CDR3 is TGTGCCAGCAGCTTGGTCGCGGGGGGGAGCACAGATACGCAGTATTTT. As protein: CASSLVAGGSTDTQYF.

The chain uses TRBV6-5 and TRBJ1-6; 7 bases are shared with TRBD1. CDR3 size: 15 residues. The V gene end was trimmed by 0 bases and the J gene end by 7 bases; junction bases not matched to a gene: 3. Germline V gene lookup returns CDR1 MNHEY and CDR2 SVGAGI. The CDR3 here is CASSYSGQTNSPLHF. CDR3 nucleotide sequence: TGTGCCAGCAGTTACTCGGGACAGACCAATTCACCCCTCCACTTT.

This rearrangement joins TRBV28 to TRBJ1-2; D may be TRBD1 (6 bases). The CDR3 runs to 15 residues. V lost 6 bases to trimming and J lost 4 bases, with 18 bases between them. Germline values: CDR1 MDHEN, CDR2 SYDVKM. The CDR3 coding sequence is TGTGCCAGCAGCCTACAGGGTGGGGGATTCTATGGCTACACCTTC. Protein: CASSLQGGGFYGYTF.

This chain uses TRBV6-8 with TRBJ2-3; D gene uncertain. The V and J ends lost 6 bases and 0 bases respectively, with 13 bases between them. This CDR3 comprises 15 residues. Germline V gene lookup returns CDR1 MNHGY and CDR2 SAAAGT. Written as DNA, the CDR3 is TGTGCCAGCAGCCGATGTCTTGCGAGCACAGATACGCAGTATTTT. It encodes CASSRCLASTDTQYF.

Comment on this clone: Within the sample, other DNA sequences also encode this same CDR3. The CDR3, as DNA: TGTGCCAGCAGCCAAGTTGGGAGTTCCTACGAGCAGTACTTC. This encodes CASSQVGSSYEQYF. The rearrangement links TRBV3-1 (or the pseudogene TRBV3-2) to TRBJ2-7, with D possibly being TRBD2 (5 bases). V gave up 1 base and J gave up 1 base, with 8 bases separating them. Per germline, CDR1 LGHDT and CDR2 YNNKEL (reference sequence). CDR3 length equals 14 residues.